These T cell receptor beta chains were read from a single sample in a study of blood T cell repertoires in COVID-19. The data were produced by immunoSEQ multiplex PCR, yet TCRdb's version contains in-frame clones alone and is incomplete. There are some 380,000 clones in the sample; around 90% occur only once, and around 2.1% lies in the top ten. Source material: PBMCs or T cells enriched from blood (not recorded which). The receptors originated from a woman in her thirties or forties with acute COVID-19. CDR3s include the opening cysteine and the closing phenylalanine or tryptophan. Each record gives: CDR3 protein, CDR3 DNA, D gene, clone size, V gene, J gene. The D gene is left open where the match is weak. The size field is filled for only some rows; it gives once, few, many or a size class.

CDR3aa: CSVAGQDYNEQFF
CDR3nt: TGCAGCGTTGCAGGACAGGACTACAATGAGCAGTTCTTC
d_gene: TRBD1
abundance: -
v_gene: TRBV29-1
j_gene: TRBJ2-1

CDR3aa: CASSLDREAFF
CDR3nt: TGTGCCAGCAGCCTCGACAGGGAGGCTTTCTTT
d_gene: TRBD1
abundance: -
v_gene: TRBV13
j_gene: TRBJ1-1

CDR3aa: CASSLEGRVSYNEQFF
CDR3nt: TGCGCCAGCAGCTTGGAAGGCAGGGTCTCTTACAATGAGCAGTTCTTC
d_gene: -
abundance: -
v_gene: TRBV5-1
j_gene: TRBJ2-1

CDR3aa: CASSEVGRGLDTQYF
CDR3nt: TGTGCCAGCAGTGAAGTGGGCAGGGGGTTGGATACGCAGTATTTT
d_gene: TRBD1
abundance: -
v_gene: TRBV25-1
j_gene: TRBJ2-3

CDR3aa: CASSPLHRGETQYF
CDR3nt: TGTGCCAGTAGCCCCCTCCACAGGGGGGAGACCCAGTACTTC
d_gene: TRBD1
abundance: -
v_gene: TRBV19
j_gene: TRBJ2-5

CDR3aa: CAWSSQRGGPDEQYF
CDR3nt: TGTGCCTGGAGTTCACAGCGGGGGGGCCCGGACGAGCAGTACTTC
d_gene: TRBD2
abundance: -
v_gene: TRBV30
j_gene: TRBJ2-7

CDR3aa: CASSIVVGTVLNTEAFF
CDR3nt: TGTGCCAGTAGTATAGTGGTAGGGACAGTTTTGAACACTGAAGCTTTCTTT
d_gene: TRBD1
abundance: once
v_gene: TRBV19
j_gene: TRBJ1-1

CDR3aa: CASSQGLAGNTDTQYF
CDR3nt: TGTGCCAGCAGCCAAGGACTAGCGGGAAACACAGATACGCAGTATTTT
d_gene: TRBD2
abundance: -
v_gene: TRBV5-4
j_gene: TRBJ2-3

CDR3aa: CASSITQGSETQYF
CDR3nt: TGTGCCAGTAGTATCACACAGGGGTCCGAGACCCAGTACTTC
d_gene: TRBD1
abundance: -
v_gene: TRBV19
j_gene: TRBJ2-5

CDR3aa: CASSRPGPMGETQYF
CDR3nt: TGTGCCAGCAGCCGACCGGGTCCTATGGGAGAGACCCAGTACTTC
d_gene: -
abundance: -
v_gene: TRBV3-1/TRBV3-2
j_gene: TRBJ2-5

CDR3aa: CASSSASGTDTQYF
CDR3nt: TGCGCCAGCAGCTCCGCTAGCGGCACAGATACGCAGTATTTT
d_gene: -
abundance: -
v_gene: TRBV5-1
j_gene: TRBJ2-3

CDR3aa: CASSSYTATGQRGTEAFF
CDR3nt: TGTGCCAGCAGCTCCTATACAGCGACAGGGCAAAGGGGCACTGAAGCTTTCTTT
d_gene: TRBD1
abundance: -
v_gene: TRBV7-9
j_gene: TRBJ1-1

CDR3aa: CASSLMGLAGGQETQYF
CDR3nt: TGCGCCAGCAGCTTGATGGGACTAGCGGGGGGCCAAGAGACCCAGTACTTC
d_gene: TRBD2
abundance: -
v_gene: TRBV5-1
j_gene: TRBJ2-5

CDR3aa: CASSSQGRGMNTEAFF
CDR3nt: TGTGCCAGCAGCTCGCAGGGGAGGGGAATGAACACTGAAGCTTTCTTT
d_gene: -
abundance: -
v_gene: TRBV7-9
j_gene: TRBJ1-1

CDR3aa: CASSESWGGYSYEQYF
CDR3nt: TGCGCCAGCAGTGAGTCCTGGGGGGGGTACTCCTACGAGCAGTACTTC
d_gene: TRBD2
abundance: many
v_gene: TRBV10-2
j_gene: TRBJ2-7

CDR3aa: CASSHRGKNTEAFF
CDR3nt: TGTGCCAGTAGCCACAGGGGAAAGAACACTGAAGCTTTCTTT
d_gene: TRBD1
abundance: few
v_gene: TRBV19
j_gene: TRBJ1-1

CDR3aa: CASGFPGEINEQYF
CDR3nt: TGTGCTAGTGGTTTTCCAGGGGAAATCAACGAGCAGTACTTC
d_gene: -
abundance: -
v_gene: TRBV12-5
j_gene: TRBJ2-7

CDR3aa: CASSLVPSADTQYF
CDR3nt: TGTGCCAGCAGCTTAGTGCCTAGCGCAGATACGCAGTATTTT
d_gene: -
abundance: -
v_gene: TRBV11-2
j_gene: TRBJ2-3

CDR3aa: CASSLGRKGANYGYTF
CDR3nt: TGTGCCAGCAGCCTTGGACGGAAAGGGGCTAACTATGGCTACACCTTC
d_gene: -
abundance: -
v_gene: TRBV5-6
j_gene: TRBJ1-2

CDR3aa: CASSFVGDTEAFF
CDR3nt: TGTGCCAGCAGCTTTGTAGGGGACACTGAAGCTTTCTTT
d_gene: -
abundance: -
v_gene: TRBV5-5
j_gene: TRBJ1-1

CDR3aa: CASSSLSGELFF
CDR3nt: TGTGCCAGCAGTTCCCTTTCCGGGGAGCTGTTTTTT
d_gene: -
abundance: -
v_gene: TRBV2
j_gene: TRBJ2-2

CDR3aa: CASSETGTGGHQPQHF
CDR3nt: TGTGCCAGCAGCGAAACCGGGACAGGGGGCCATCAGCCCCAGCATTTT
d_gene: TRBD1
abundance: -
v_gene: TRBV7-2
j_gene: TRBJ1-5

CDR3aa: CASSVEGGIYEQFF
CDR3nt: TGTGCCAGCAGCGTGGAGGGAGGGATCTATGAGCAGTTCTTC
d_gene: TRBD2
abundance: -
v_gene: TRBV5-8
j_gene: TRBJ2-1

CDR3aa: CASSTGTGGFSYTF
CDR3nt: TGTGCCAGCAGCACCGGGACAGGGGGCTTTAGTTACACCTTC
d_gene: TRBD1
abundance: -
v_gene: TRBV9
j_gene: TRBJ1-2